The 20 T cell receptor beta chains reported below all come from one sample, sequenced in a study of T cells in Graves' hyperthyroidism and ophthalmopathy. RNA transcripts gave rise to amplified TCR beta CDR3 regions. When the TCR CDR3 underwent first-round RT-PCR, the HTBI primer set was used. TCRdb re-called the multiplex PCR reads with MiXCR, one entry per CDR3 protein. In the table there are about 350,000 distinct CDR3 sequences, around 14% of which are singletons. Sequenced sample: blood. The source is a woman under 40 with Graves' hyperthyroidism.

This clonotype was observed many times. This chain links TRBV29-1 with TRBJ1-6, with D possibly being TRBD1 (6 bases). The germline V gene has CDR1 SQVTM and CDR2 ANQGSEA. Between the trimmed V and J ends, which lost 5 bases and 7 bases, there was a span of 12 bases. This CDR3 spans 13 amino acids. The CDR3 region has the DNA TGCAGCGTTTCCACAGGGCCAAATTCACCCCTCCACTTT. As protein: CSVSTGPNSPLHF. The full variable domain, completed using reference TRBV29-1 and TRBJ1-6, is SAVISQKPSRDICQRGTSLTIQCQVDSQVTMMFWYRQQPGQSLTLIATANQGSEATYESGFVIDKFPISRPNLTFSTLTVSNMSPEDSSIYLCSVSTGPNSPLHFGNGTRLTVT.

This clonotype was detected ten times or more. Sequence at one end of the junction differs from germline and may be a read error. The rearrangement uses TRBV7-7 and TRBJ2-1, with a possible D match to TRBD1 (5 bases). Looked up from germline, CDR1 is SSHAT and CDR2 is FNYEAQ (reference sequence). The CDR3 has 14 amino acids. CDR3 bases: TGTGCTAGCAGCTTAGCAGATGGGGCTGGGGAGCAGTTCTTC. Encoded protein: CASSLADGAGEQFF. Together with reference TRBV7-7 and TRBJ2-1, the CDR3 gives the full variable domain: GAGVSQSPRYKVTKRGQDVTLRCDPISSHATLYWYQQALGQGPEFLTYFNYEAQPDKSGLPSDRFSAERPEGSISTLTIQRTEQRDSAMYRCASSLADGAGEQFFGPGTRLTVL.

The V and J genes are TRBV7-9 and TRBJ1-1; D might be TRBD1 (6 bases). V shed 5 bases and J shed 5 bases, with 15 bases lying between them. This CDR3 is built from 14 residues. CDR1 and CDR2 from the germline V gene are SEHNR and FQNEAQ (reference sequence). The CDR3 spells CASSHRAPSTEAFF. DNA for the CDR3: TGTGCCAGCAGCCACAGGGCCCCGAGTACTGAAGCTTTCTTT.

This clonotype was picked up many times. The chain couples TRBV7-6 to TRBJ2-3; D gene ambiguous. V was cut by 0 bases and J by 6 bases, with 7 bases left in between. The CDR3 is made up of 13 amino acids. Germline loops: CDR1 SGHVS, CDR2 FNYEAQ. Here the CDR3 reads CASSLAVGDTQYF. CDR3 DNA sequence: TGTGCCAGCAGCTTAGCGGTGGGGGATACGCAGTATTTT.

This chain's CDR3 is CSARDSNYEQYF. The CDR3 bases are TGCAGTGCTAGGGACTCGAACTACGAGCAGTACTTC. The rearrangement uses TRBV20-1 and TRBJ2-7; TRBD2 is a possible D gene (5 bases). This CDR3 region has 12 residues. Looked up from germline, CDR1 is DFQATT and CDR2 is SNEGSKA (reference sequence). V dropped 3 bases and J dropped 3 bases, with 9 bases sitting between them.

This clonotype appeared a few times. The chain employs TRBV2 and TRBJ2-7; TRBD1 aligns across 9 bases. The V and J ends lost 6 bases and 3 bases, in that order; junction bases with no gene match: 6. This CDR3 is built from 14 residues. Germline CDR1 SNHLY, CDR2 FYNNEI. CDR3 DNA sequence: TGTGCCAGCAGAGGACAGGGGATTAACTACGAGCAGTACTTC. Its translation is CASRGQGINYEQYF.

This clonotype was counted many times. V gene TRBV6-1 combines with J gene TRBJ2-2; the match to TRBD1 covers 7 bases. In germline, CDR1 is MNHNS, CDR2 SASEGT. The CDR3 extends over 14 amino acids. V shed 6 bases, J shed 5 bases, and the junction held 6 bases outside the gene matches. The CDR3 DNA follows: TGTGCCAGCAGGCGACAGGGAGATACCGGGGAGCTGTTTTTT. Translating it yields CASRRQGDTGELFF.

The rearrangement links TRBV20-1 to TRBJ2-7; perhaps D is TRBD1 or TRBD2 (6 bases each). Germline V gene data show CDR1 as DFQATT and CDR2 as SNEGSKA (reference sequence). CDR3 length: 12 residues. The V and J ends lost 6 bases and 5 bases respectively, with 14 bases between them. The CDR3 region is CSATWGAHEQYF. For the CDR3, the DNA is TGCAGTGCCACTTGGGGGGCGCACGAGCAGTACTTC.

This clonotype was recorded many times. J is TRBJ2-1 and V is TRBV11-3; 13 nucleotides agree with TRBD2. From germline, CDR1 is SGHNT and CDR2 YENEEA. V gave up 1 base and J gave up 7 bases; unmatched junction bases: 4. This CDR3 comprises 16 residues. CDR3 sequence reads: CASSLAGTSGKNEQFF. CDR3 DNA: TGTGCCAGCAGCTTAGCGGGGACTAGCGGGAAGAATGAGCAGTTCTTC. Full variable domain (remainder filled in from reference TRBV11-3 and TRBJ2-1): EAGVVQSPRYKIIEKKQPVAFWCNPISGHNTLYWYLQNLGQGPELLIRYENEEAVDDSQLPKDRFSAERLKGVDSTLKIQPAELGDSAVYLCASSLAGTSGKNEQFFGPGTRLTVL.

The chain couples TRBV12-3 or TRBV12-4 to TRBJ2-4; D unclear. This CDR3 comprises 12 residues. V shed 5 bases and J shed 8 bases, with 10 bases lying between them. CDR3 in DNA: TGTGCCAGCAGTGACACCGGGTACATTCAGTACTTC. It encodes CASSDTGYIQYF.

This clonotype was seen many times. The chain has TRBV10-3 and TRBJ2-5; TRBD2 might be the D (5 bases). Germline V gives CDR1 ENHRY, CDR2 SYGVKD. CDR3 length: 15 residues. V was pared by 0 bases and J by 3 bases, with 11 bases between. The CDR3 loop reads CAISESSVREETQYF. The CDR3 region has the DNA TGTGCCATCAGTGAGTCCAGCGTGCGGGAAGAGACCCAGTACTTC.

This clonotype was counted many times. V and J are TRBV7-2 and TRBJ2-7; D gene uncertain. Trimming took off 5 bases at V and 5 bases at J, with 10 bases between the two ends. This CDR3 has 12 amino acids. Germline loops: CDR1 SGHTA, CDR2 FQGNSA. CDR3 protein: CASSRDVHEQYF. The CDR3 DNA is TGTGCCAGCAGCCGAGACGTACACGAGCAGTACTTC.

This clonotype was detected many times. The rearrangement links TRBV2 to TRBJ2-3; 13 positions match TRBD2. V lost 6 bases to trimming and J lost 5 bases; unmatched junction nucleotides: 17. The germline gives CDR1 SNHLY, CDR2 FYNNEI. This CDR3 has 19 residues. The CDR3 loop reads CASSRDGTSGKRAGDTQYF. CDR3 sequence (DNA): TGTGCCAGCAGCCGCGATGGGACTAGCGGGAAACGGGCTGGAGATACGCAGTATTTT.

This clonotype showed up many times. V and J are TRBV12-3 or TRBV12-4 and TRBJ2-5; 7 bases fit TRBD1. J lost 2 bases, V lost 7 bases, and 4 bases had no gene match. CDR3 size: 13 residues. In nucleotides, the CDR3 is TGTGCCAGCAACGGGACAGATCAAGAGACCCAGTACTTC. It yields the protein CASNGTDQETQYF.

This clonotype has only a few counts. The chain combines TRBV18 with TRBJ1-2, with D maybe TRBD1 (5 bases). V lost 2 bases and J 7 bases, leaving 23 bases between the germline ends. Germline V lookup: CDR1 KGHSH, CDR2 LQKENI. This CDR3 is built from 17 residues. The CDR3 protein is CASSPITPTLQGGGYTF. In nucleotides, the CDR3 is TGTGCCAGCTCACCAATAACACCGACCCTCCAGGGTGGTGGCTACACCTTC.

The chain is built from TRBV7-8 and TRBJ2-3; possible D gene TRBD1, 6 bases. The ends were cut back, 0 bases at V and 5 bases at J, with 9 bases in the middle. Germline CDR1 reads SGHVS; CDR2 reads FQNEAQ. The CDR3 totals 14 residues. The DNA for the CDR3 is TGTGCCAGCAGCTTAGCGGACAGTGTAGATACGCAGTATTTT. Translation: CASSLADSVDTQYF.

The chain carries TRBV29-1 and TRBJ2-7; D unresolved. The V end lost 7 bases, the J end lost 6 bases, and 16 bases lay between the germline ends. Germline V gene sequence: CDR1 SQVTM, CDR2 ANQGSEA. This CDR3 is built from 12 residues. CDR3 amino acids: CSGKQSLGEQYF. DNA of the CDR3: TGCAGCGGGAAACAGTCCCTAGGCGAGCAGTACTTC.

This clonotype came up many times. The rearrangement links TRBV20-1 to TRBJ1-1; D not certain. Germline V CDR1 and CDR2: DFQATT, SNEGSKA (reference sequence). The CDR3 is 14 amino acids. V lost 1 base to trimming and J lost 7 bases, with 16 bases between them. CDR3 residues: CSARGSRVGGEAFF. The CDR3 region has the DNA TGCAGTGCTAGAGGTTCCCGGGTGGGAGGTGAAGCTTTCTTT.

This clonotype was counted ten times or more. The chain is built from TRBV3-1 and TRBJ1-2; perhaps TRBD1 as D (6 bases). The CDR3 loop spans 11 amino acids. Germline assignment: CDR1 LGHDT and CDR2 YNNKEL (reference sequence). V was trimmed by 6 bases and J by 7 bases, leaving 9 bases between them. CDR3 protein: CASRATGGYTF. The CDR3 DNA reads TGTGCCAGCAGAGCGACAGGTGGCTACACCTTC.

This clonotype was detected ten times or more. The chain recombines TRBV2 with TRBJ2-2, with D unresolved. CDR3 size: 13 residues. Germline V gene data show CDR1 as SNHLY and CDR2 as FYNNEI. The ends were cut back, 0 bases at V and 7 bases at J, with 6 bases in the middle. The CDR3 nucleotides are TGTGCCAGCAGTGAAGCCGGATACGGGGAGCTGTTTTTT. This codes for CASSEAGYGELFF. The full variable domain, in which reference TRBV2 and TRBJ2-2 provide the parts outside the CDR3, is EPEVTQTPSHQVTQMGQEVILRCVPISNHLYFYWYRQILGQKVEFLVSFYNNEISEKSEIFDDQFSVERPDGSNFTLKIRSTKLEDSAMYFCASSEAGYGELFFGEGSRLTVL.